The subject of this entry is one TCR beta chain. The antigen remains undetermined. Blood sampling took place at baseline, cycle 4 day 1, and cycle 7 day 1. The data stem from a study of OX40 agonist ivuxolimab in advanced cancers. Study as a whole: Patients treated during dose escalation were battling hepatocellular carcinoma, melanoma, renal cell or head and neck cancer. Three patients responded partially, comprising one with hepatocellular carcinoma and two with cutaneous melanoma.

Study findings and constraints: Average numbers of expanded clones were greater in CD8+ T cells than in CD4+.

The CDR3 is 13 amino acids. V was shortened by 0 bases and J by 8 bases, with 13 bases between the two germline ends. In germline, CDR1 is SQVTM, CDR2 ANQGSEA. Sequencing used immunoSEQ multiplex PCR; TCRdb keeps in-frame clones, though not all of them. The sample gives 41,000 or so clones, roughly 80% of which show up once; roughly 40% is in the top ten. The TCR originated in an adult with an advanced solid tumor such as melanoma, head and neck, liver or kidney cancer. Sequences were derived from CD4+ or CD8+ T cells sorted from blood, sampled in a trial of the OX40 agonist ivuxolimab. V gene TRBV29-1 combines with J gene TRBJ1-2, with D perhaps matching TRBD1 (6 bases). CDR3 sequence (DNA): TGCAGCGTTGAAGATCCAGGGGTGGGCGGCTACACCTTC. It specifies CSVEDPGVGGYTF.